The present TCR beta chain was sequenced within a study of T cells in localized non-small cell lung cancer. The protocol was immunoSEQ multiplex PCR, while the TCRdb copy is restricted to in-frame clones and leaves out a portion. The sample records under 30,000 clones, about 89% being singletons. General study points: It remains possible that heterogeneity exists, since only one tumor region was sequenced. In adjacent lung, a median around 52 of the top 100 tumor clones were found.

Germline values: CDR1 SEHNR, CDR2 FQNEAQ (reference sequence). The ends were cut back, 5 bases at V and 0 bases at J, with 14 bases in the middle. The length of the CDR3 is 16 residues. A remark on this clone: Its specificity is not known.

Sample: peripheral blood, taken before any cancer treatment. This chain connects TRBV7-9 to TRBJ1-3; possibly TRBD1 for D (5 bases). The sequence derives from a woman aged 35-70 years with stage I lung adenocarcinoma. In DNA, the CDR3 is TGTGCCAGCAGCACGGGGACGGGGGGCTCTGGAAACACCATATATTTT. As protein: CASSTGTGGSGNTIYF.